The 5 T cell receptor beta chains given below trace back to one sample, sequenced in a study of T cell repertoires in cytomegalovirus infection (dated by TCRdb to the late 2010s). Instrument on record: Illumina HiSeq 1500. TCRdb reprocessed the public reads (quality trimming at Q25 with fastp, clone calling with MiXCR) and kept in-frame beta chains. Merged by CDR3 protein, the rows form single entries marked with the most common genes and DNA. This sample holds 150,000 to 200,000 distinct CDR3 sequences; less than 9.5% were observed only once. The ten largest account for about 4.6% of the sample. Material: PBMCs. These receptors all come from a human donor in good health (CMV status not recorded). Some clones in this sample may be carry-over from other donors' samples.

This clonotype appeared a few times. The chain couples TRBV15 to TRBJ2-2; D perhaps matches TRBD2 (6 bases). Looked up from germline, CDR1 is LNHNV and CDR2 is YYDKDF (reference sequence). Trimming removed 0 bases at V and 5 bases at J, with 19 bases between. The CDR3 spans 18 residues. The chain's CDR3 is CATSRDYSAVGGTGELFF. In nucleotides, the CDR3 is TGTGCCACCAGCAGAGATTATAGTGCAGTCGGGGGAACCGGGGAGCTGTTTTTT.

This clonotype was recorded a few times. The chain employs TRBV20-1 and TRBJ1-6; D ambiguous. The CDR3 consists of 14 residues. The V end lost 3 bases, the J end lost 7 bases, and 13 bases lay between the germline ends. CDR1 is DFQATT, CDR2 SNEGSKA, per germline (reference sequence). The CDR3 coding sequence is TGCAGTGCTAGGGGTGGCCCTCAGAATTCACCCCTCCACTTT. Its translation is CSARGGPQNSPLHF.

This clonotype was seen more than once but under ten times. The V and J genes are TRBV11-2 and TRBJ2-1; D tentatively reads TRBD1 or TRBD2 (5 bases each). The CDR3 has 15 residues. Germline V lookup: CDR1 SGHAT, CDR2 FQNNGV. V shed 5 bases and J shed 6 bases, with 17 bases lying between them. The CDR3 coding sequence is TGTGCCAGCAGCCAATCGGGGCCCAGCGGCAATGAGCAGTTCTTC. It yields the protein CASSQSGPSGNEQFF.

This clonotype was observed once. A much bigger clone sits one base away, suggesting this may be a read error. This chain connects TRBV28 to TRBJ1-3; tentatively, D is TRBD1 (5 bases). Trimming left V 6 bases short and J 0 bases short, with 18 bases between. Germline loops: CDR1 MDHEN, CDR2 SYDVKM. This CDR3 spans 17 amino acids. As DNA, the CDR3 is TGTGCCAGCAGAGATACGGGACGCACGAACTCTGGAAACACCATATATTTT. Protein: CASRDTGRTNSGNTIYF. The whole variable domain, remainder taken from reference TRBV28 and TRBJ1-3, is DVKVTQSSRYLVKRTGEKVFLECVQDMDHENMFWYRQDPGLGLRLIYFSYDVKMKEKGDIPEGYSVSREKKERFSLILESASTNQTSMYLCASRDTGRTNSGNTIYFGEGSWLTVV.

This clonotype was observed at least ten times. The genes are TRBV7-8 and TRBJ2-5, with 7 nucleotides matching TRBD1. Germline assignment: CDR1 SGHVS and CDR2 FQNEAQ. The CDR3 contains 16 residues. Trimming cost V 5 bases and J 0 bases; bases outside gene matches: 9. The CDR3 protein is CASSHRTGLYQETQYF. The CDR3 region has the DNA TGTGCCAGCAGCCACCGGACAGGCCTGTACCAAGAGACCCAGTACTTC. Full variable domain (rest looked up from reference TRBV7-8 and TRBJ2-5): GAGVSQSPRYKVAKRGQDVALRCDPISGHVSLFWYQQALGQGPEFLTYFQNEAQLDKSGLPSDRFFAERPEGSVSTLKIQRTQQEDSAVYLCASSHRTGLYQETQYFGPGTRLLVL.